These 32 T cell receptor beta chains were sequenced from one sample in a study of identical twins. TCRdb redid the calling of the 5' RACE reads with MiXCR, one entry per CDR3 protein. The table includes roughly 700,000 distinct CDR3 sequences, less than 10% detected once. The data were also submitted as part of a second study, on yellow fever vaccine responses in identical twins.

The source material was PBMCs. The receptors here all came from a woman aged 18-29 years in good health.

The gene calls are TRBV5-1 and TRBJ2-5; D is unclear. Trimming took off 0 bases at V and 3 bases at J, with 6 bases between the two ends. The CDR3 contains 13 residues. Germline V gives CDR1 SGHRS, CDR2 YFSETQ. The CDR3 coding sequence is TGCGCCAGCAGCTTGGCGGTAGAAGAGACCCAGTACTTC. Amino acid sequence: CASSLAVEETQYF.

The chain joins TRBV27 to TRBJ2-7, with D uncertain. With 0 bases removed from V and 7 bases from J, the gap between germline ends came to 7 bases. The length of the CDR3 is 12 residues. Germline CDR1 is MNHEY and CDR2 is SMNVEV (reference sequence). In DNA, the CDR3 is TGTGCCAGCAGTTTATCGTATTGGGAGCAGTACTTC. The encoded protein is CASSLSYWEQYF.

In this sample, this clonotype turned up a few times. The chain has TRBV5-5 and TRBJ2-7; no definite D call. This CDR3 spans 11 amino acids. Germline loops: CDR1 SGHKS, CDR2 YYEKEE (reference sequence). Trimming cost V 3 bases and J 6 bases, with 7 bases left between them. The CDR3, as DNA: TGTGCCAGCAGCTCGCCGGTCGAGCAGTACTTC. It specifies CASSSPVEQYF.

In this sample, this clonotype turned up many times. The DNA for the CDR3 is TGCAGTGCTAGTGAAGCCAGGGGGCTGGGGTCACCCCTCCACTTT. Translated, it gives CSASEARGLGSPLHF. This chain links TRBV20-1 with TRBJ1-6; TRBD1 aligns across 8 bases. This CDR3 has 15 residues. The junction had 11 bases not matched to a gene; V was cut back by 3 bases and J by 10 bases. CDR1 and CDR2 (germline): DFQATT, SNEGSKA (reference sequence).

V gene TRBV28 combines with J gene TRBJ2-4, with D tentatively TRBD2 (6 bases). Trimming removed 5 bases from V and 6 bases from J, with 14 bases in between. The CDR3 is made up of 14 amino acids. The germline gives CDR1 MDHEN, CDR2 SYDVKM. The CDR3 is CASSTYSGLNIQYF. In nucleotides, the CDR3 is TGTGCCAGCAGTACGTATAGCGGTCTAAACATTCAGTACTTC.

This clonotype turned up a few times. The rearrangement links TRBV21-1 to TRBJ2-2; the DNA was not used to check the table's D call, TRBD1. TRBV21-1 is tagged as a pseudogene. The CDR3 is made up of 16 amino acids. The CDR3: CASSKLDRGHTGELFF. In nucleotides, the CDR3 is TGTGCCAGCAGCAAACTTGACAGGGGGCACACCGGGGAGCTGTTTTTT.

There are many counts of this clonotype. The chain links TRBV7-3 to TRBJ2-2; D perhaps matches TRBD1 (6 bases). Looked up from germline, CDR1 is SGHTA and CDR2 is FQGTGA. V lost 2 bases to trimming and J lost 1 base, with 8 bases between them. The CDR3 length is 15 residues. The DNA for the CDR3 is TGTGCCAGCAGCTTAGACAGGAGGAACACCGGGGAGCTGTTTTTT. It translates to CASSLDRRNTGELFF.

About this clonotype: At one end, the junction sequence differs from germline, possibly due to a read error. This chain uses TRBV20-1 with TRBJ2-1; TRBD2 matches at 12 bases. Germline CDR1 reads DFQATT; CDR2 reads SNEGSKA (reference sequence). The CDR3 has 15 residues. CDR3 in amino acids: CCALAGGAGYNEQFF. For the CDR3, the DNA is TGCTGTGCTCTAGCGGGAGGGGCGGGATACAATGAGCAGTTCTTC.

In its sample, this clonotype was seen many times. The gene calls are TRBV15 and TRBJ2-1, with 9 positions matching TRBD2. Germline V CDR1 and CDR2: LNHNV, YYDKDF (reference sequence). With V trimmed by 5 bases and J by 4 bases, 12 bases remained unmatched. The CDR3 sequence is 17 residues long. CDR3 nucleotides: TGTGCCACCAGCTCATTCTTAGCGGGGGCAGTGTACAATGAGCAGTTCTTC. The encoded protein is CATSSFLAGAVYNEQFF.

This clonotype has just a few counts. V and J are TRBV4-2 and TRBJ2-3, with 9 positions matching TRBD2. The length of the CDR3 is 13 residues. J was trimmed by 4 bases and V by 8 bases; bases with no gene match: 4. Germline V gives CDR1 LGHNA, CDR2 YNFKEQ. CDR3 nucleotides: TGTGCCAGCGGCGGGGGGGCGGCAGATACGCAGTATTTT. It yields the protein CASGGGAADTQYF.

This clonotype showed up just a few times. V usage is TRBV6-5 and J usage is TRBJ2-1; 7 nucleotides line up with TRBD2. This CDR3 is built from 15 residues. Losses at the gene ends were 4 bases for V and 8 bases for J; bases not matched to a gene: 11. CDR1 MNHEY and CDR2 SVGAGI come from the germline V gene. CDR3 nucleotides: TGTGCCAGCAGTTGGGGGGGGGTTACATGGGATGAGCAGTTCTTC. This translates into CASSWGGVTWDEQFF.

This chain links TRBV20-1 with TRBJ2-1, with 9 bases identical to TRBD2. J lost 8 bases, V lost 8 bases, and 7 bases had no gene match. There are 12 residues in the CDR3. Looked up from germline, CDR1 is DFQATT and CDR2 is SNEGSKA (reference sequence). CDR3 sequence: CSHRREGHEQFF. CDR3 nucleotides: TGCAGTCATCGGCGGGAGGGCCATGAGCAGTTCTTC.

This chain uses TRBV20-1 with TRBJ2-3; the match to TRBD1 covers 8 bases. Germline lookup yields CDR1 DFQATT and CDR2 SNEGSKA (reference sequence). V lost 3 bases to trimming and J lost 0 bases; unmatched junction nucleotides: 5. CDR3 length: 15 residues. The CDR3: CSARRTGKSTDTQYF. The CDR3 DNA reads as TGCAGTGCTAGGCGGACAGGGAAAAGCACAGATACGCAGTATTTT.

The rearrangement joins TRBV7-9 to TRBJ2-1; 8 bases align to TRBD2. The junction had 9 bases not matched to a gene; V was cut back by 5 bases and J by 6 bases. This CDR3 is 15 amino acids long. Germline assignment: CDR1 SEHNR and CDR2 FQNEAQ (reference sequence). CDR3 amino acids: CASSQREWGGNEQFF. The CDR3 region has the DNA TGTGCCAGCAGCCAGCGGGAGTGGGGGGGCAATGAGCAGTTCTTC.

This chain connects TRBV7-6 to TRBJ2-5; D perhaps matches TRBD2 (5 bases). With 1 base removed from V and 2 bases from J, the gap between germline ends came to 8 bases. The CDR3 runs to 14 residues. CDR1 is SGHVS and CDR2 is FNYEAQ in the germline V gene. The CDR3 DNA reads TGTGCCAGCAGCTTAGGGAGGAAGCAAGAGACCCAGTACTTC. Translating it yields CASSLGRKQETQYF.

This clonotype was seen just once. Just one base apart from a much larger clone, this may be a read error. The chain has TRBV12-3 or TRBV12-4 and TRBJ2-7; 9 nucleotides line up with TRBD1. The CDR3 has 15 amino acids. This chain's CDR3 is CASSTRDRENREHYF. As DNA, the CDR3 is TGTGCCAGCAGTACCCGGGACAGGGAGAATCGCGAGCACTACTTC.

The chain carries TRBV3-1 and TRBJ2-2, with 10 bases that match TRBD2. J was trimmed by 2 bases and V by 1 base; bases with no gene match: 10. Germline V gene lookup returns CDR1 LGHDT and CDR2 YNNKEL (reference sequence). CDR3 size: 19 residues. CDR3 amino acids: CASSQGGVSSGGNTGELFF. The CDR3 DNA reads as TGTGCCAGCAGCCAAGGCGGGGTGTCTAGCGGGGGTAACACCGGGGAGCTGTTTTTT.

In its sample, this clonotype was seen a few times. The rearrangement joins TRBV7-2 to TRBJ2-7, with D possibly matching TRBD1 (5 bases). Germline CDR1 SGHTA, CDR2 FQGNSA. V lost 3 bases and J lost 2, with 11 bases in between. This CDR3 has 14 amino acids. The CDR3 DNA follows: TGTGCCAGCAGCTTGACCACAGGACCCTACGAGCAGTACTTC. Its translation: CASSLTTGPYEQYF.

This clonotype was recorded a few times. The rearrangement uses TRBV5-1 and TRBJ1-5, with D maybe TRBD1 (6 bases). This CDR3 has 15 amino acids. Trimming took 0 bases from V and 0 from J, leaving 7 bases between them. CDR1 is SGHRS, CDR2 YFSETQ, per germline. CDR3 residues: CASSLGDTSNQPQHF. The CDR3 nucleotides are TGCGCCAGCAGCTTGGGGGACACTAGCAATCAGCCCCAGCATTTT.

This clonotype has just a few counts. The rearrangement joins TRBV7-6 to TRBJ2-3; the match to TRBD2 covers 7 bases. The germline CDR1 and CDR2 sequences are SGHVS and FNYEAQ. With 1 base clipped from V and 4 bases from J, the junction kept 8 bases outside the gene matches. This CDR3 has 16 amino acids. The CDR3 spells CASSLVGLEGADTQYF. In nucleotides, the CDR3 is TGTGCCAGCAGCTTAGTTGGACTAGAAGGCGCAGATACGCAGTATTTT.

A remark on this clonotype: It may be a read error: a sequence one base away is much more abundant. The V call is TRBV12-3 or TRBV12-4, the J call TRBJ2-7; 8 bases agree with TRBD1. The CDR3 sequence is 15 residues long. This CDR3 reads CAGSSNRQGAREQYF. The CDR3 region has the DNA TGTGCCGGCAGTTCTAATAGGCAGGGGGCGCGCGAGCAGTACTTC.

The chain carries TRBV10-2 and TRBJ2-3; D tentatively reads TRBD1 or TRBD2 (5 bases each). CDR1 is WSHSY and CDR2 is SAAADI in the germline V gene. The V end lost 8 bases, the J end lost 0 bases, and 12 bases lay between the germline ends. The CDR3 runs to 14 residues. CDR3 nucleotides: TGCGCCAGCGCCCAGGGAGTCAGCACAGATACGCAGTATTTT. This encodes CASAQGVSTDTQYF.

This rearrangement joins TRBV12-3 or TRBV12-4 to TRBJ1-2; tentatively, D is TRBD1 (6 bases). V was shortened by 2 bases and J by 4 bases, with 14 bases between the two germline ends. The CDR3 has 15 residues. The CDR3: CASSLRGQGIYGYTF. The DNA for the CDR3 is TGTGCCAGCAGTTTACGGGGGCAGGGCATCTATGGCTACACCTTC.

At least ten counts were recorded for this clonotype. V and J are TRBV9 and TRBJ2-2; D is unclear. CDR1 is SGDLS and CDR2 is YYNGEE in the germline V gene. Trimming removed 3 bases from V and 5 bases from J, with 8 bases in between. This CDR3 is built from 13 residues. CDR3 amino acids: CASSASLTGELFF. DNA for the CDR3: TGTGCCAGCAGCGCTTCCTTAACCGGGGAGCTGTTTTTT.

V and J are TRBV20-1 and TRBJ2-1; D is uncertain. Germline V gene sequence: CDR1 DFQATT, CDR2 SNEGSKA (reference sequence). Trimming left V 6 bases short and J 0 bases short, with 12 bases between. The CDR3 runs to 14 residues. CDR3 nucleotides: TGCAGTGCGCGGAGCTCCCTCTCCTACAATGAGCAGTTCTTC. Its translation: CSARSSLSYNEQFF.

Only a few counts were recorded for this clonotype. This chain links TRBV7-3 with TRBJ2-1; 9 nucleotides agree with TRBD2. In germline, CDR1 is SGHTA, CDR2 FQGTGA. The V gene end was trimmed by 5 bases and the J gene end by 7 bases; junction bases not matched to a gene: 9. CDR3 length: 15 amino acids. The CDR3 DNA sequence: TGTGCCAGCAGCCCCCGAGGCGGGGGGGCAAATGAGCAGTTCTTC. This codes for CASSPRGGGANEQFF.

The CDR3 DNA is TGCAGTGCTAGAATCAGGAACACCGGGGAGCTGTTTTTT. Its protein is CSARIRNTGELFF. The genes are TRBV20-1 and TRBJ2-2, with D uncertain. V was clipped by 2 bases and J by 1 base, with 5 bases between them. Germline loops: CDR1 DFQATT, CDR2 SNEGSKA (reference sequence). This CDR3 comprises 13 residues.

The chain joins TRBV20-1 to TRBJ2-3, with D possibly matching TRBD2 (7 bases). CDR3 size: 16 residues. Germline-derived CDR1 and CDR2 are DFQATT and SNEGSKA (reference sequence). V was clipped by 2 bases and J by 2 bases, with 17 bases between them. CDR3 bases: TGCAGTGCTAGACTCCGGGGGCGGGGGCCCACAGATACGCAGTATTTT. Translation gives CSARLRGRGPTDTQYF.

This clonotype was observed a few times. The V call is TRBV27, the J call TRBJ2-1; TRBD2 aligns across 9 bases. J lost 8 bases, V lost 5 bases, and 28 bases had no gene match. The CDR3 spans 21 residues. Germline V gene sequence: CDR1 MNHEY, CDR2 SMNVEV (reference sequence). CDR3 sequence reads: CASSLSYSSGRGTRSIDEQFF. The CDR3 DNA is TGTGCCAGCAGTCTTTCCTATAGTAGCGGGAGAGGGACAAGGAGTATCGATGAGCAGTTCTTC.

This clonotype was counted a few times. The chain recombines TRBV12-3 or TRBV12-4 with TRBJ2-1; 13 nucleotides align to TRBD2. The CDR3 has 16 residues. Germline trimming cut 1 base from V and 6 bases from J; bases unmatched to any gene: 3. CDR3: CASSLGGTSGANEQFF. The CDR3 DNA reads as TGTGCCAGCAGTTTAGGGGGGACTAGCGGGGCCAATGAGCAGTTCTTC.

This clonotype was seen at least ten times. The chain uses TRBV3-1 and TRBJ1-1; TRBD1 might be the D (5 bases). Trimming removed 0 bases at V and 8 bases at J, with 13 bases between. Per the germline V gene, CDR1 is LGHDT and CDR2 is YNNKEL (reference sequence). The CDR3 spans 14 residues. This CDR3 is CASSQDFGGVEAFF. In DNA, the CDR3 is TGTGCCAGCAGCCAAGATTTTGGGGGAGTCGAAGCTTTCTTT.

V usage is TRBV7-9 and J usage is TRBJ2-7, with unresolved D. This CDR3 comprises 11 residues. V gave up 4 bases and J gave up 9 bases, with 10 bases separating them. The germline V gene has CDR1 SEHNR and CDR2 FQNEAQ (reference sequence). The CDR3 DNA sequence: TGTGCCAGCAGCTCCGAAGGCCCGCAGTACTTC. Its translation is CASSSEGPQYF.